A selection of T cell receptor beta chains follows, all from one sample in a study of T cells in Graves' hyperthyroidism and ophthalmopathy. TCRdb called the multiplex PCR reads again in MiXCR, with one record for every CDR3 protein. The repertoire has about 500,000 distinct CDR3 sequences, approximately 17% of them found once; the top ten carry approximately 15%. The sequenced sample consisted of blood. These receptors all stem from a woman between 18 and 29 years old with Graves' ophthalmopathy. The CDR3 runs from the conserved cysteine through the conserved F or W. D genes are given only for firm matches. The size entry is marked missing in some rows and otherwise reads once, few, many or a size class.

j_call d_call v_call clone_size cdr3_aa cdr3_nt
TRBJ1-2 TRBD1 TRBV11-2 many CASSPIKDRHGYTF TGTGCCAGCAGCCCGATAAAGGACAGGCATGGCTACACCTTC
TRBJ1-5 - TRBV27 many CASSSRGGHQPQHF TGTGCCAGCAGCTCTAGGGGCGGCCATCAGCCCCAGCATTTT
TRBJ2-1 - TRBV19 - CASSQHLDRRANEQFF TGTGCCAGTAGCCAACACCTGGACCGCCGGGCCAATGAGCAGTTCTTC
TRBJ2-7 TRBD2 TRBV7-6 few CASSAGVAGYEQYF TGTGCCAGCAGCGCCGGAGTAGCGGGGTATGAGCAGTACTTC
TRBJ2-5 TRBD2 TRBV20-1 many CSATRTSGSLETQYF TGCAGTGCTACAAGGACTAGCGGGAGCTTAGAGACCCAGTACTTC
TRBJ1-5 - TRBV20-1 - CSARDLAVSNQPQHF TGCAGTGCTAGAGATCTCGCGGTTAGCAATCAGCCCCAGCATTTT
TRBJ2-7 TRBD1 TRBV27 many CASSLLGQIYEQYF TGTGCCAGCAGTTTATTGGGACAGATTTACGAGCAGTACTTC
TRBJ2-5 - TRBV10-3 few CAISESGQGAYQETQYF TGTGCCATCAGTGAATCCGGTCAGGGTGCGTACCAAGAGACCCAGTACTTC
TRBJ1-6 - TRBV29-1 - CSVGWRSPLHF TGCAGCGTTGGCTGGCGGTCACCCCTCCACTTT
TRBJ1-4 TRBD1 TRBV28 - CASSLGDRGYEKLFF TGTGCCAGCAGTTTGGGGGACAGGGGATATGAAAAACTGTTTTTT
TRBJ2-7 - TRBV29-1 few CSVGGSPEIYEQYF TGCAGCGTTGGGGGGAGTCCAGAGATCTACGAGCAGTACTTC
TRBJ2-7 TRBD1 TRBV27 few CASSLYRGYEQYF TGTGCCAGCAGTTTATACAGGGGGTACGAGCAGTACTTC
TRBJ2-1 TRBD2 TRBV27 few CASGQAGGYNEQFF TGTGCCAGCGGTCAAGCGGGGGGATACAATGAGCAGTTCTTC
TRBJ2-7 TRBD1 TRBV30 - CAWTEPTGTGSYEQYF TGTGCCTGGACCGAACCTACGGGGACAGGGTCCTACGAGCAGTACTTC
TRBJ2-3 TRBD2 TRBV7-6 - CASSLEASGVADTQYF TGTGCCAGCAGCTTAGAGGCTAGCGGGGTGGCAGATACGCAGTATTTT
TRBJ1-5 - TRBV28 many CASSNPPFPQHF TGTGCCAGCAGCAACCCCCCCTTTCCCCAGCATTTT
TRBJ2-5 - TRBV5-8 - CASSAGHLGETQYF TGCGCCAGCAGCGCCGGACACCTAGGGGAGACCCAGTACTTC
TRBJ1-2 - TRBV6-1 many CASSEPGLGGGYGYTF TGTGCCAGCAGTGAACCAGGACTGGGCGGGGGCTATGGCTACACCTTC
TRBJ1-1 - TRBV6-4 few CASKFVSADTEAFF TGTGCCAGCAAGTTTGTATCAGCGGACACTGAAGCTTTCTTT
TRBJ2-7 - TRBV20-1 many CSARSVQSSYEQYF TGCAGTGCTCGCAGTGTCCAGAGCTCCTACGAGCAGTACTTC
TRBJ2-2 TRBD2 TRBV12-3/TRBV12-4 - CASRPTGDGGASPGELFF TGTGCCAGCAGACCCACCGGTGACGGGGGGGCATCGCCCGGGGAGCTGTTTTTT
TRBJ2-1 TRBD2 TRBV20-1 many CSATTSGARNEQFF TGCAGTGCTACGACTAGCGGGGCCCGCAATGAGCAGTTCTTC
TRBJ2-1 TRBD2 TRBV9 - CASSVGLAGDYNEQFF TGTGCCAGCAGCGTAGGCCTAGCGGGAGACTACAATGAGCAGTTCTTC
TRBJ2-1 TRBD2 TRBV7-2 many CASSSTGTSVNNEQFF TGTGCCAGCAGCTCCACCGGGACTAGCGTTAACAATGAGCAGTTCTTC
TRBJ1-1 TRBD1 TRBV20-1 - CSARGPGQGLNTEAFF TGCAGTGCTAGGGGACCGGGACAGGGGCTGAACACTGAAGCTTTCTTT
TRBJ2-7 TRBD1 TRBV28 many CASSFPRTGYYEQYF TGTGCCAGCAGTTTTCCCAGGACAGGGTATTACGAGCAGTACTTC
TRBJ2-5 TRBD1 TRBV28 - CASTWDRVEETQYF TGTGCCAGCACATGGGACAGGGTAGAAGAGACCCAGTACTTC
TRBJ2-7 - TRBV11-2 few CASSWVSYEQYF TGTGCCAGCAGCTGGGTCTCCTACGAGCAGTACTTC
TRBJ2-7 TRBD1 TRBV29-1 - CSVVPWQGVPYEQYF TGCAGCGTTGTGCCCTGGCAGGGGGTTCCCTACGAGCAGTACTTC
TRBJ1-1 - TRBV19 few CASSFSGEVREAFF TGTGCCAGTAGTTTCTCCGGGGAAGTTCGTGAAGCTTTCTTT
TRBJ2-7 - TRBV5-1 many CASSLGGQSRGDEQYF TGCGCCAGCAGCTTGGGGGGACAGTCGCGGGGGGACGAGCAGTACTTC
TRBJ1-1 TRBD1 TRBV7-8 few CASSNRDRTTEAFF TGTGCCAGCAGCAACCGGGACAGGACAACTGAAGCTTTCTTT
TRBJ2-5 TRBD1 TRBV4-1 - CASSSAHSGTGVPKQYF TGCGCCAGCAGCTCAGCGCATTCCGGGACAGGGGTTCCCAAACAGTACTTC
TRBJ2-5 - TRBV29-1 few CSVEVSLGQETQYF TGCAGCGTTGAAGTGTCCCTGGGCCAAGAGACCCAGTACTTC
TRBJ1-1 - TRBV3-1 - CASSQMDVRTEAFF TGTGCCAGCAGCCAAATGGACGTAAGGACTGAAGCTTTCTTT
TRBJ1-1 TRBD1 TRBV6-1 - CASVRYRGDTEAFF TGTGCCAGTGTCAGATACAGGGGGGACACTGAAGCTTTCTTT
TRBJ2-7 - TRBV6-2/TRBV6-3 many CASSYGGVSYEQYF TGTGCCAGCAGTTACGGGGGAGTCTCCTACGAGCAGTACTTC
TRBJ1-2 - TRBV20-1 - CSAIGGGLNGYTF TGCAGTGCTATAGGAGGTGGTCTTAATGGCTACACCTTC
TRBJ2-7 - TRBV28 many CASTPREGRYEQYF TGTGCCAGCACCCCCCGGGAAGGTCGCTACGAGCAGTACTTC
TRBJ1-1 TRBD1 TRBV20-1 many CSARLGQLNTEAFF TGCAGTGCTAGATTGGGACAGTTAAACACTGAAGCTTTCTTT
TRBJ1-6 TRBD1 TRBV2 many CASSWTGVIYNSPLHF TGTGCCAGCAGTTGGACAGGGGTCATCTATAATTCACCCCTCCACTTT
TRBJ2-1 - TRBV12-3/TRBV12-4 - CASTSMGQFDNEQFF TGTGCCAGCACCTCCATGGGGCAGTTTGACAATGAGCAGTTCTTC
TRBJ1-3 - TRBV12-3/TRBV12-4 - CASSSNPEQWNTIYF TGTGCCAGCAGTTCTAACCCGGAACAGTGGAACACCATATATTTT
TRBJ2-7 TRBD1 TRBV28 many CASSLSGGRTYEQYF TGTGCCAGCAGTTTATCAGGGGGCAGGACCTACGAGCAGTACTTC